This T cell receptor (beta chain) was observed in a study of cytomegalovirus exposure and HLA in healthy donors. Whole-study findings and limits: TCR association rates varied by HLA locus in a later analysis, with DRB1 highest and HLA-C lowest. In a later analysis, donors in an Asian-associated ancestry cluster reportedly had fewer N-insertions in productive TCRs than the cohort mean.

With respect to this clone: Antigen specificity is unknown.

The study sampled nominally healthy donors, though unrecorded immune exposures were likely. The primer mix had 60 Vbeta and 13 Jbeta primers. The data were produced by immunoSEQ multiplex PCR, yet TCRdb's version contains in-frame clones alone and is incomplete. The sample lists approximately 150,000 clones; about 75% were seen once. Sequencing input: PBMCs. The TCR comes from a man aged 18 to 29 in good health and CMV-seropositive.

This CDR3 reads CASSLGYRKNQPQHF. CDR3 in DNA: TGTGCCAGCAGCTTGGGGTACAGGAAAAATCAGCCCCAGCATTTT. The genes are TRBV5-4 and TRBJ1-5; possible D gene TRBD1, 5 bases. The CDR3 totals 15 residues. From germline, CDR1 is SGHNT and CDR2 YYREEE (reference sequence). Between the trimmed V and J ends, which lost 0 bases and 4 bases, there was a span of 11 bases.